Following are 32 T cell receptor beta chains from one sample sequenced in a study of T cell responses to AZD1222 COVID-19 vaccine. The method was immunoSEQ multiplex PCR; TCRdb's version includes in-frame clones alone and lacks a portion of them. Here the sample spans 130,000 or so clones, around 92% being singletons. Sequencing was performed on peripheral blood, taken on day 0 of AZD1222 vaccination. The receptor source for this set is an adult in good health.

The chain is built from TRBV7-2 and TRBJ2-3; D gene unclear. V was pared by 7 bases and J by 1 base, with 15 bases between. CDR3 size: 15 residues. Germline V CDR1 and CDR2: SGHTA, FQGNSA. The CDR3 loop reads CASTIRWPRTDTQYF. The CDR3 DNA follows: TGTGCCAGCACTATTAGGTGGCCGCGCACAGATACGCAGTATTTT.

The V gene is TRBV6-5, the J gene TRBJ2-3, with D perhaps TRBD1 or TRBD2 (5 bases each). The germline CDR1 and CDR2 sequences are MNHEY and SVGAGI. This CDR3 region has 14 residues. Trimming took off 10 bases at V and 0 bases at J, with 14 bases between the two ends. CDR3 in DNA: TGTGCCACCGGGGCGACAGAAAGCACAGATACGCAGTATTTT. This translates into CATGATESTDTQYF.

The J gene is TRBJ1-2, the V gene TRBV6-5, with D tentatively TRBD1 (6 bases). V was cut by 1 base and J by 8 bases, with 8 bases left in between. The CDR3 spans 12 residues. Germline V gene lookup returns CDR1 MNHEY and CDR2 SVGAGI. The CDR3 region is CASSYWGGGYTF. The DNA for the CDR3 is TGTGCCAGCAGTTACTGGGGGGGCGGCTACACCTTC.

The DNA of the CDR3 is TGCGCCAGCAGCTTGGGTCAGCTTGGTGGCTACACCTTC. Its translation is CASSLGQLGGYTF. The genes are TRBV5-1 and TRBJ1-2, with no clear D. The CDR3 consists of 13 residues. Per germline, CDR1 SGHRS and CDR2 YFSETQ. V lost 0 bases to trimming and J lost 7 bases, with 10 bases between them.

This clone has a single count. The chain recombines TRBV29-1 with TRBJ1-5; 8 nucleotides agree with TRBD1. With 7 bases clipped from V and 5 bases from J, the junction kept 7 bases outside the gene matches. Germline lookup yields CDR1 SQVTM and CDR2 ANQGSEA. This CDR3 contains 13 residues. CDR3 in DNA: TGCAGCGCTGGCAGGGGGCGGGATCAGCCCCAGCATTTT. Protein sequence: CSAGRGRDQPQHF.

The table lists this clone with a few counts. V is TRBV3-1 (or the pseudogene TRBV3-2) and J is TRBJ2-7; D is possibly TRBD1 (6 bases). V lost 4 bases, J lost 4 bases, and 14 bases lay in between. Germline V gene data show CDR1 as LGHDT and CDR2 as YNNKEL (reference sequence). The CDR3 totals 14 residues. The CDR3: CASSLTGTNYEQYF. The CDR3 DNA sequence: TGTGCCAGCAGCCTTACCGGGACAAATTACGAGCAGTACTTC.

The chain employs TRBV6-2 or TRBV6-3 and TRBJ2-2; the D is unclear. V gave up 2 bases and J gave up 4 bases, with 17 bases separating them. This CDR3 is built from 17 residues. Germline V lookup: CDR1 MNHEY, CDR2 SVGEGT. This CDR3 is CASSYPLLGWATGELFF. The CDR3 DNA reads as TGTGCCAGCAGTTACCCCCTGTTAGGGTGGGCCACCGGGGAGCTGTTTTTT.

The gene calls are TRBV6-2 or TRBV6-3 and TRBJ2-5; tentative D call: TRBD2 (6 bases). CDR1 MNHEY and CDR2 SVGEGT come from the germline V gene. CDR3 length: 17 residues. Trimming removed 4 bases at V and 4 bases at J, with 22 bases between. The CDR3 reads CASSFTRIGSSGETQYF. The CDR3 DNA sequence: TGTGCCAGCAGTTTCACTCGTATCGGGAGTTCCGGAGAGACCCAGTACTTC.

This sequence joins TRBV5-1 and TRBJ1-2; TRBD1 matches 7 bases. The trim removed 2 bases at V and 4 bases at J, leaving 8 bases unmatched. Germline V lookup: CDR1 SGHRS, CDR2 YFSETQ. This CDR3 contains 15 residues. DNA of the CDR3: TGCGCCAGCAGCTTAGACCCACAGGGGCCCTATGGCTACACCTTC. It translates to CASSLDPQGPYGYTF.

V usage is TRBV6-5 and J usage is TRBJ1-4, with a weak D call TRBD1 (6 bases). CDR1 MNHEY and CDR2 SVGAGI come from the germline V gene. The CDR3 runs 14 residues. With 1 base removed from V and 9 bases from J, the gap between germline ends came to 12 bases. The CDR3 here is CASSYWDKEKKLFF. For the CDR3, the DNA is TGTGCCAGCAGTTACTGGGACAAGGAGAAAAAACTGTTTTTT.

The chain joins TRBV11-2 to TRBJ1-5, with 10 bases identical to TRBD1. V trimming: 4 bases; J trimming: 0 bases; junction bases outside the gene matches: 9. This CDR3 region has 18 residues. In germline, CDR1 is SGHAT, CDR2 FQNNGV. The CDR3 here is CASSSGTGALYSNQPQHF. In DNA, the CDR3 is TGTGCCAGCAGCTCGGGGACAGGGGCCCTCTATAGCAATCAGCCCCAGCATTTT.

The V gene is TRBV6-6, the J gene TRBJ1-1; D is ambiguous. Germline CDR1 MNHNY, CDR2 SVGAGI (reference sequence). With 2 bases removed from V and 1 base from J, the gap between germline ends came to 5 bases. This CDR3 is built from 13 residues. CDR3 nucleotides: TGTGCCAGCAGTTACGGACCGAACACTGAAGCTTTCTTT. Protein sequence: CASSYGPNTEAFF.

V gene TRBV9 combines with J gene TRBJ2-3; D is possibly TRBD1 (6 bases). This CDR3 region has 15 residues. V lost 4 bases, J lost 3 bases, and 15 bases lay in between. Germline V gene data show CDR1 as SGDLS and CDR2 as YYNGEE. The CDR3 DNA reads TGTGCCAGCAGCACCCAGGGGACGGGGACAGATACGCAGTATTTT. Protein product: CASSTQGTGTDTQYF.

J is TRBJ2-2 and V is TRBV11-3, with D perhaps assigned TRBD1 or TRBD2 (6 bases each). Per the germline V gene, CDR1 is SGHNT and CDR2 is YENEEA. V gave up 5 bases and J gave up 10 bases, with 20 bases separating them. The CDR3 spans 15 residues. The CDR3 bases are TGTGCCAGCAGCCCAAGGTCGGGGGCCGCCGAGGAGCTGTTTTTT. This translates into CASSPRSGAAEELFF.

This rearrangement joins TRBV7-2 to TRBJ1-3; D unclear. Germline V CDR1 and CDR2: SGHTA, FQGNSA. The CDR3 loop spans 15 amino acids. V gave up 1 base and J gave up 2 bases, with 9 bases separating them. CDR3 coding DNA: TGTGCCAGCAGCTTAGTGAGGGCTCCTGGAAACACCATATATTTT. It yields the protein CASSLVRAPGNTIYF.

The V and J genes are TRBV2 and TRBJ2-1, with TRBD1 identical over 8 bases. The CDR3 runs 16 residues. CDR1 is SNHLY, CDR2 FYNNEI, per germline. The V gene end was trimmed by 6 bases and the J gene end by 6 bases; junction bases not matched to a gene: 13. CDR3 amino acids: CASSPRGLVQGNEQFF. Here the CDR3 DNA reads TGTGCCAGCAGCCCCAGGGGGCTGGTCCAAGGCAATGAGCAGTTCTTC. The whole variable domain, remainder taken from reference TRBV2 and TRBJ2-1, is EPEVTQTPSHQVTQMGQEVILRCVPISNHLYFYWYRQILGQKVEFLVSFYNNEISEKSEIFDDQFSVERPDGSNFTLKIRSTKLEDSAMYFCASSPRGLVQGNEQFFGPGTRLTVL.

This clone was detected only once. The chain uses TRBV7-8 and TRBJ1-5; D call uncertain. This CDR3 is 13 amino acids long. Per germline, CDR1 SGHVS and CDR2 FQNEAQ. Deletions cut 5 bases from V and 1 base from J, with 6 bases between. The CDR3 coding sequence is TGTGCCAGCAGCGACTACAGCAATCAGCCCCAGCATTTT. Translated: CASSDYSNQPQHF. Full variable domain (remainder filled in from reference TRBV7-8 and TRBJ1-5): GAGVSQSPRYKVAKRGQDVALRCDPISGHVSLFWYQQALGQGPEFLTYFQNEAQLDKSGLPSDRFFAERPEGSVSTLKIQRTQQEDSAVYLCASSDYSNQPQHFGDGTRLSIL.

This rearrangement joins TRBV5-1 to TRBJ1-1; unclear D gene. Trimming removed 0 bases at V and 1 base at J, with 10 bases between. The CDR3 length is 15 residues. CDR1 SGHRS and CDR2 YFSETQ come from the germline V gene. In nucleotides, the CDR3 is TGCGCCAGCAGCTTGGGGGCGACGGCGAACACTGAAGCTTTCTTT. Residues: CASSLGATANTEAFF.

V gene TRBV10-3 combines with J gene TRBJ1-4; 10 bases align to TRBD1. Per germline, CDR1 ENHRY and CDR2 SYGVKD. This CDR3 is built from 15 residues. The V gene end was trimmed by 5 bases and the J gene end by 5 bases; junction bases not matched to a gene: 5. In DNA form, the CDR3 reads TGTGCCATCAGTAGACAGGGGGCCCCCAATGAAAAACTGTTTTTT. This translates into CAISRQGAPNEKLFF.

This chain uses TRBV9 with TRBJ1-1; D is possibly TRBD1 (5 bases). Trimming took 4 bases from V and 3 from J, leaving 25 bases between them. Germline V lookup: CDR1 SGDLS, CDR2 YYNGEE. There are 18 residues in the CDR3. The DNA of the CDR3 is TGTGCCAGCAGCCGCTACAGGCCGGGGAGAGGGCCCGACACTGAAGCTTTCTTT. Translating it yields CASSRYRPGRGPDTEAFF.

The J gene is TRBJ2-7, the V gene TRBV10-3, with 7 bases aligning to TRBD2. The trim removed 6 bases at V and 3 bases at J, leaving 5 bases unmatched. This CDR3 comprises 13 residues. Germline V CDR1 and CDR2: ENHRY, SYGVKD. The DNA for the CDR3 is TGTGCCATCAGGGACGGGACTATCTACGAGCAGTACTTC. It specifies CAIRDGTIYEQYF.

V gene TRBV28 combines with J gene TRBJ1-2; D is undetermined. The CDR3 is 14 residues long. V dropped 6 bases and J dropped 2 bases, with 13 bases sitting between them. The germline CDR1 and CDR2 sequences are MDHEN and SYDVKM. For the CDR3, the DNA is TGTGCCAGCAGAAATTCGAGGGAGAACTATGGCTACACCTTC. Its protein product is CASRNSRENYGYTF.

CDR3 nucleotide sequence: TGTGCCAGCAGCCAATCCAAGACTTCCCCTGGGACAAGGGATGAGCAGTTCTTC. Protein sequence: CASSQSKTSPGTRDEQFF. The chain combines TRBV3-1 (or the pseudogene TRBV3-2) with TRBJ2-1; TRBD1 might be the D (6 bases). This CDR3 contains 18 residues. V lost 2 bases to trimming and J lost 8 bases, with 25 bases between them. Per germline, CDR1 LGHDT and CDR2 YNNKEL (reference sequence).

Here the CDR3 reads CASMTGANQPQHF. The CDR3 bases are TGTGCCAGCATGACAGGGGCCAATCAGCCCCAGCATTTT. This chain connects TRBV6-5 to TRBJ1-5; 8 bases agree with TRBD1. Looked up from germline, CDR1 is MNHEY and CDR2 is SVGAGI. V lost 7 bases and J lost 3; bases outside the gene matches: 2. This CDR3 region has 13 residues.

This clone was detected once. The chain couples TRBV7-3 to TRBJ2-2; D gene ambiguous. CDR3 length: 13 residues. The germline gives CDR1 SGHTA, CDR2 FQGTGA. V lost 5 bases, J lost 6 bases, and 10 bases lay in between. CDR3: CASSPAGPGELFF. DNA of the CDR3: TGTGCCAGCAGCCCCGCCGGACCCGGGGAGCTGTTTTTT.

The chain links TRBV7-3 to TRBJ1-1, with D possibly being TRBD1 (5 bases). The V and J ends lost 2 bases and 3 bases respectively, with 7 bases between them. Germline V gene lookup returns CDR1 SGHTA and CDR2 FQGTGA. There are 13 residues in the CDR3. The CDR3 DNA reads as TGTGCCAGCAGCTTACTGGGGGACACTGAAGCTTTCTTT. Translation: CASSLLGDTEAFF.

The chain uses TRBV12-3 or TRBV12-4 and TRBJ1-2, with TRBD1 as a possible D gene (5 bases). V gave up 6 bases and J gave up 3 bases, with 11 bases separating them. This CDR3 contains 13 residues. CDR3 sequence reads: CASSQGGDYGYTF. In DNA, the CDR3 is TGTGCCAGCAGCCAGGGTGGCGACTATGGCTACACCTTC.

The V call is TRBV2, the J call TRBJ2-7; a possible D gene is TRBD2 (6 bases). In germline, CDR1 is SNHLY, CDR2 FYNNEI. With 6 bases removed from V and 3 bases from J, the gap between germline ends came to 15 bases. This CDR3 is 14 amino acids long. CDR3 bases: TGTGCCAGCAGCTCCGGGAGCCTTGACTACGAGCAGTACTTC. Translating it yields CASSSGSLDYEQYF.

This rearrangement joins TRBV14 to TRBJ2-7; a possible D gene is TRBD1 (6 bases). Germline V gene sequence: CDR1 SGHDN, CDR2 FVKESK. Trimming left V 3 bases short and J 5 bases short, with 11 bases between. The CDR3 is 13 residues long. The CDR3 spells CASSQTGSHEQYF. The CDR3 DNA sequence: TGTGCCAGCAGCCAGACAGGTTCCCACGAGCAGTACTTC.

Points on this clone: At one boundary the junction diverges from the germline segment, which might be a read error. V and J are TRBV25-1 and TRBJ2-7, with 10 nucleotides matching TRBD1. The CDR3 contains 15 residues. Germline values: CDR1 MGHDK, CDR2 SYGVNS. The CDR3 sequence is CASTEKTGGIYEQYF. DNA for the CDR3: TGTGCCAGCACTGAAAAGACAGGGGGCATCTACGAGCAGTACTTC.

The chain has TRBV4-2 and TRBJ1-6; D ambiguous. CDR1 is LGHNA and CDR2 is YNFKEQ in the germline V gene. Trimming took 0 bases from V and 6 from J, leaving 12 bases between them. This CDR3 contains 16 residues. The CDR3 spells CASSQDFDGGNSPLHF. CDR3 bases: TGTGCCAGCAGCCAAGATTTCGACGGCGGTAATTCACCCCTCCACTTT.

J is TRBJ2-1 and V is TRBV4-3; TRBD2 matches at 9 bases. The V gene end was trimmed by 4 bases and the J gene end by 9 bases; junction bases not matched to a gene: 10. This CDR3 comprises 15 residues. Germline CDR1 is LGHNA and CDR2 is YSLEER. CDR3 nucleotide sequence: TGCGCCAGCAGCCTCGGGTCTAGCGGGGCCCTTGAGCAGTTCTTC. It is translated as CASSLGSSGALEQFF.